A selection of T cell receptor beta chains follows, all from one sample in a study of post-analysis software for immune sequencing data. One entry per CDR3 protein, called by TCRdb with MiXCR from the PCR reads. The sample lists about 770,000 distinct CDR3 sequences, 46% occurring once. The sequenced material came from blood. All receptors derive from a girl aged 5-17 years with multiple sclerosis. The conserved cysteine and the conserved F or W are not part of the CDR3 here. A D gene is named only where the DNA matches it firmly.

J	V	D	CDR3
TRBJ2-3	TRBV12-3/TRBV12-4	.	ASSFGTLGDTQY
TRBJ1-6	TRBV10-3	.	AISELNSPLH
TRBJ2-1	TRBV5-1	.	ASSLWEAGHNEQF
TRBJ2-7	TRBV15	TRBD2	ATSRGSGSPNYNEQY
TRBJ1-6	TRBV30	.	AWSARGSPLH
TRBJ2-1	TRBV11-1	.	ASGYTNPGSAYNEQF
TRBJ2-2	TRBV6-1	TRBD1	ASREVGQVANTGELF
TRBJ2-6	TRBV4-3	.	ASSQDWGAFSGANVLT
TRBJ1-3	TRBV29-1	.	SVGQGRPGNTIY
TRBJ2-5	TRBV7-7	.	ASSFDFQETQY
TRBJ2-5	TRBV15	.	ATSRAPALQETQY
TRBJ2-1	TRBV20-1	.	SALQAYGSSYEQF
TRBJ2-5	TRBV29-1	.	STKGPGETQY
TRBJ2-1	TRBV7-9	TRBD2	ASSWEGAPYNEQF
TRBJ2-1	TRBV5-1	TRBD2	ASSNPGLAGSEQF
TRBJ2-1	TRBV5-1	.	ASSLQLVNEQF
TRBJ2-1	TRBV11-1	TRBD2	ASSLGGLATEQF
TRBJ1-1	TRBV12-3/TRBV12-4	TRBD1	ASSPLTGGIGTEAF
TRBJ1-1	TRBV5-4	TRBD1	ASSLGDRAGGAF
TRBJ2-7	TRBV12-3/TRBV12-4	.	ASSQTRTNSYEQY
TRBJ2-3	TRBV20-1	.	SARGERAQY
TRBJ2-2	TRBV15	TRBD1	ATGTGLPGELF
TRBJ1-2	TRBV11-2	TRBD1	ASSSSTGDYGYT
TRBJ2-1	TRBV20-1	.	SASKLSFGNEQF
TRBJ2-7	TRBV29-1	.	SVVSSGSYEQY
TRBJ2-4	TRBV12-3/TRBV12-4	.	ASSLIQGLLAKNIQY
TRBJ2-5	TRBV6-5	.	ASRGLGCQETQY
.	TRBV20-1	.	SAPWADSYEQY
TRBJ2-3	TRBV20-1	TRBD2	SASLLAASTDTQY
TRBJ2-5	TRBV27	TRBD2	ASSETGVAGEETQY
.	TRBV6-5	.	ASSYFEGVSYEQY